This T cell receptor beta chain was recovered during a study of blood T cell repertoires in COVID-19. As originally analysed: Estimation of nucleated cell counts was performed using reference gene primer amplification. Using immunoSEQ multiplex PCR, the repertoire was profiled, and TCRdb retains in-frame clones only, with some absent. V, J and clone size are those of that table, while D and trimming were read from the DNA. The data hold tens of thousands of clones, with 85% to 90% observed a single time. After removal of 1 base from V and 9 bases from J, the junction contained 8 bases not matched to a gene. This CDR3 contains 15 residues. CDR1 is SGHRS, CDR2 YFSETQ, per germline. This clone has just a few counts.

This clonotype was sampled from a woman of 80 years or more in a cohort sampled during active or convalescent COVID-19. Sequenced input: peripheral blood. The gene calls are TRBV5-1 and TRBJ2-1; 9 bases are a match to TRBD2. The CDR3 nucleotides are TGCGCCAGCAGCTTGAGGTTAGCGGGAGAATTTGAGCAGTTCTTC. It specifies CASSLRLAGEFEQFF.